Reported below is one TCR beta chain. Its antigen is still unknown. Base qualities are missing; no much larger clone stands one base away. This sample was included in a study of cytomegalovirus exposure and HLA in healthy donors (dated by TCRdb to about 2017). With respect to the entire study: According to an earlier analysis of 587 of the donors, roughly 180 million T cells yielded 120 million or so unique TCR beta sequences and about 300 Gb of sequence data. A later analysis re-analyzed previously published TCR beta repertoires from approximately 700 donors and added high-resolution HLA genotyping to study TCR occurrence patterns. Using immunosequencing, the study profiled T cell repertoires from around 670 subjects and related those repertoires to cytomegalovirus serostatus. An early release covering roughly 600 HLA-typed donors comprised 250 to 350 gigabases of sequencing data and approximately 80 million unique TCR sequences. The aim of the study was to test whether cataloging public T cell receptors could identify signatures of past pathogen exposure. In a later genetic analysis, genome-wide SNP genotypes for about 65% of the 666 donors were used, and that subset was treated as a discovery cohort. To predict cytomegalovirus infection status, the study combined high-throughput TCR immunosequencing, statistical association of individual TCRs with disease status, and machine learning. An earlier analysis of 587 of the donors used high-throughput TCR beta sequencing to judge whether each TCR beta V gene segment behaved as functional or pseudogenic. All discovery cohort repertoires had been generated using a single sequencing platform. Besides the first cohort of hundreds of subjects, a separate validation cohort made up of 120 different subjects was used. Typing coverage varied by locus: about 620-630 donors for A, B, C, DRB1 and DQB1; approximately 520 for DQA1; around 570 for DPA1; around 450 for DPB1. Of the roughly 390 genotyped donors, over 80% were placed in the genetic ancestry cluster associated with self-reported Caucasian donors. Among a few hundred genotyped donors of the cohort, an average of roughly 240,000 unique TCR beta nucleotide sequences were sequenced per donor, roughly 20% of them non-productive. Rather than drawing on any new phenotypic data, the later analysis identified candidate immune exposures from TCR beta sequences and the way those sequences occurred across donors. Donor age, sex, ethnicity and CMV serostatus were compiled together with the repertoire data. About five DR-DQ haplotypes were treated as single units for association and clustering because of strong linkage in the cohort. HLA typing covered class I and class II loci at four-digit resolution.

Libraries were made using the immunoSEQ multiplex PCR assay. For the multiplex PCR, a mixture combining 60 forward primers for TCR Vbeta segments and 13 reverse primers for TCR Jbeta segments was used. The CDR3 region of rearranged TCR beta genes was amplified from genomic DNA with a multiplex PCR assay. On the Illumina HiSeq System, the amplified TCR beta libraries were sequenced as 87-base-pair reads. Per the source publication's procedure: Across the roughly 600 repertoires, a later analysis counted approximately 75 million unique TCR beta chains, roughly 11 million of which were shared by at least two donors. A nearest-neighbor algorithm error-corrected the raw reads and collapsed the reads into unique sequences, merging closely related sequences to remove PCR and sequencing errors. Alignment of CDR3 sequences to IMGT reference sequences was used to assign V, D and J gene segments. For a sequence to be retained, a match of at least six nucleotides to both a V gene segment and a J gene segment was required. Rearrangements were called productive when the CDR3 lacked stop codons and stayed in frame with V and J; all others were non-productive. CDR3 was defined according to IMGT convention as the region running from the second conserved V-encoded cysteine to the conserved J-encoded phenylalanine. In an earlier analysis of roughly 580 of the donors, sequences lacking an unambiguous match to a single V gene segment were excluded. An earlier analysis of about 600 of the donors called V segments functional above 56.7% productive rearrangements and segregating when the between-donor standard deviation exceeded 5%. To diagnose cytomegalovirus status from the catalog of TCR beta chain sequences, a statistical classification framework was built. In a later analysis, TCR nucleotide sequences were compared against IMGT/GENE-DB human TR gene sequences so that V and J genes could be assigned. A later analysis assigned CDR3 sequences and most-parsimonious VDJ recombination scenarios with the TCRdist pipeline. In a later analysis, each TCR beta chain was defined by its CDR3 amino acid sequence together with its V-gene family, and reads without a unique V-gene family were excluded. As a way to deal with suspected cross-contamination and a sequencing artifact, a later analysis dropped under 600 nucleotide sequences that were highly shared and had low generation probability. A later analysis calculated a clonal expansion index for each public chain from normalized within-repertoire ranks of inferred template counts. A later analysis computed generation probabilities with a VDJ recombination model fitted to out-of-frame rearrangements, and checked the results against IGoR. Hypergeometric tests were used in a later analysis to score TCR-TCR, TCR-HLA and TCR-CMV co-occurrence, with a repertoire-size bias correction applied to the TCR pairs. To estimate false discovery rates, a later analysis permuted the HLA or CMV assignments 20 times. A later analysis grouped co-occurring TCRs with DBSCAN, adding TCRdist sequence similarity when clustering within HLA-allele-positive subsets. Co-occurrence clustering excluded repertoires with fewer than 30,000 or more than 120,000 public chains, plus five with anomalous nucleotide sharing. TCRdb limited this immuneACCESS table to in-frame rearrangements with V and J called. A share of clones is missing; checked studies link under half to unresolved V genes, and the rest is unexplained. The V and J calls and clone size were taken over from that table, and D and trimming were inferred from the DNA. The sample data list more than 150,000 clones, and approximately 80% of these were observed just once. Of the sample, 1.4% is held by the ten largest clones.

The cohort was made up of about 610 healthy bone marrow donors. All cohort members were sampled while nominally healthy, although unrecorded immune exposures were likely present. The donor was CMV seropositive and belonged to the group of some 290 seropositive cohort members. Each donor provided a peripheral blood sample, and peripheral blood mononuclear cells were used for TCR beta sequencing. Genomic DNA extraction from the blood cell samples was performed with the Qiagen DNeasy Blood Extraction Kit. Paper-wide results and their limitations: The study gave a list of about 160 TCR beta chains associated with cytomegalovirus. V-gene and J-gene trimming of TCR beta chains was associated with a missense DCLRE1C variant in a later genetic analysis, and the association was replicated in an independent cohort. A few of the identified cytomegalovirus-associated TCR beta chains were confirmed in vitro to be specific for cytomegalovirus antigens. In this cohort, only TCR beta chains were sequenced, and detectable features were limited by the absence of alpha or paired-chain data. At a false discovery rate of 0.05, a later analysis linked 16,000 or so TCR beta sequences to specific HLA alleles. Linkage disequilibrium might explain the correlated functional status among segregating V segments, but an unknown experimental factor could not be ruled out. The sequencing pipeline was judged likely to have produced a cluster of highly shared sequence variants as a technical artifact. A later genetic analysis reported fewer N-insertions in productive TCRs among donors in an Asian-associated ancestry cluster than the roughly 620-donor mean. The classifier was reported to diagnose cytomegalovirus status with high specificity and sensitivity in both the original cohort and the validation cohort. Presence/absence analyses assumed roughly uniform sequencing depth across donors, an assumption that may not hold. According to the authors, the approach could potentially be generalized to other disease states and immunological phenotypes. A later analysis found that TCR association rates varied across HLA loci, with DRB1 alleles showing the most associated TCRs and HLA-C alleles the fewest. When HLA alleles, especially DR and DQ, strongly co-occurred, attributing TCR associations to individual alleles was difficult. While some public TCRs were present in many individuals, most TCR sequences turned up only very rarely across donors. A further reported finding was that TCR beta sequences accurately predicted the HLA-A and HLA-B alleles for most subjects in the first cohort. Because counts were too low, 15 or so rarely observed V segments, including chromosome 9 orphons, were excluded from the earlier analysis of 587 of the donors. Compared with equally common non-associated chains, HLA-associated TCR beta chains in a later analysis were more clonally expanded and had lower generation probabilities. The 87-base-pair reads could not distinguish some IMGT-functional V segments, including TRBV6-2 and TRBV6-3, so those segments were excluded. A later analysis reported that several top co-occurrence clusters appeared linked to parvovirus B19, influenza, CMV and Epstein-Barr virus. According to a later analysis, most CMV-associated TCR beta chains appeared to be HLA-restricted, and the HLA associations seemed to be driven largely by CMV exposure. The only immune exposure information available for the cohort was CMV serostatus. Broadly in line with IMGT annotations, most TCR beta V segments showed up in productive rearrangements about 87% or about 30% of the time in an earlier analysis of 587 of the donors. HLA typing was unavailable for some donors at each locus, so association tests used only the typed subset.

Including the terminal cysteine and phenylalanine, the CDR3 comprises 16 residues. CDR3 DNA is the only sequence kept; it has 48 bases, read in frame from the first base. CDR1 and CDR2 are read off the germline V gene (reference sequence) as MNHEY and SMNVEV. Deletion took 7 bases off V and 1 base off J, with a span of 14 bases between the germline ends. The sequence derives from a girl between 5 and 17 years old in good health and CMV-seropositive. The chain couples TRBV27 to TRBJ2-6; confidence is insufficient to name the D gene. Source material: PBMCs. The CDR3 protein sequence reads: CASNFNRPSGANVLTF. The bases are TGTGCCAGCAATTTTAACAGACCTTCTGGGGCCAACGTCCTGACTTTC.